The rows below give T cell receptor beta chains drawn from one sample of a study of T cells after yellow fever vaccination. Using its own MiXCR run on the 5' RACE reads, TCRdb lists one record per CDR3 protein. The sample has about 240,000 distinct CDR3 sequences, less than 9% seen once. Sample: CD4+ T cells sorted from PBMCs, taken 15 days after the yellow fever booster vaccination. The receptor set was obtained from a man aged 25 to 45 who received the YFV17D yellow fever vaccine. The conserved cysteine and the conserved F or W are not part of the CDR3 here. The order of the fields is J gene, V gene, CDR3 protein.

TRBJ2-3,TRBV4-3,ASSQEGGGSDTQY
TRBJ2-6,TRBV27,ASSSEGAGANVLT
TRBJ2-3,TRBV5-5,ASSFRGLGTDTQY
TRBJ2-1,TRBV11-2,ASSRWDRYNEQF
TRBJ1-1,TRBV18,ASSLQGANTEAF
TRBJ2-1,TRBV29-1,RAGGDHNEQF
TRBJ2-1,TRBV6-2/TRBV6-3,ASSPLSRAGNEQF
TRBJ2-1,TRBV5-1,ASSQGQTRNEQF
TRBJ1-4,TRBV5-1,ASSFWGGRNEKLF
TRBJ1-4,TRBV28,ASTSLNEKLF
TRBJ2-1,TRBV29-1,SVDPLAGWYNEQF
TRBJ2-3,TRBV12-3/TRBV12-4,ASSSSPGLGTDTQY
TRBJ1-5,TRBV9,ASSVALDQPQH